This T cell receptor (beta chain) appears in the sequencing data of a study of T-cell reconstitution after alpha-beta-depleted transplantation in children. General study points: Reportedly, roughly two months post-transplant, alpha-beta T cells arose from several hundred expanded graft clones.

Using unique molecular identifiers, the investigators prepared the TCRbeta library. Using its own MiXCR run on the PCR reads, TCRdb lists one record per CDR3 protein. The repertoire holds 250,000 to 400,000 distinct CDR3 sequences, with approximately 23% as singletons. This clonotype was detected a few times. What it recognizes is unknown. The sample consisted of PBMCs, mostly from graft donor cells, taken 180 days after TCRalphabeta/CD19-depleted stem cell transplant. The source of this sequence is a male patient between 10 and 17 years old who had a stem cell transplant for acute lymphoblastic leukemia, so the T cells may come from the graft donor.

The CDR3, as DNA: TGCGCCAGCAGCCACCCCCGACTAGCCGGGGAGCTGTTTTTT. It codes for CASSHPRLAGELFF. This chain uses TRBV4-1 with TRBJ2-2, with TRBD2 as a possible D gene (6 bases). The CDR3 is made up of 14 amino acids. V shed 3 bases and J shed 6 bases, with 11 bases lying between them. Germline CDR1 and CDR2: MGHRA and YSYEKL.